This T cell receptor (beta chain) was observed in a study of immune reconstitution after stem cell transplant in scleroderma. The CDR3 consists of 16 residues. Trimming took 0 bases from V and 5 from J, leaving 13 bases between them. Via MiXCR, TCRdb re-called the RT-PCR reads, giving one row per CDR3 protein. This sample has around 3,000 distinct CDR3 sequences, with around 8.5% found just once. V and J are TRBV23-1 and TRBJ2-2, with D uncertain. TRBV23-1 is sorted into the ORF group, with uncertain function. The sequence derives from a female donor with systemic sclerosis. Specimen collection occurred before or after autologous hematopoietic stem cell transplantation (not recorded which). The CDR3, as DNA: TGCGCCAGCAGTCAATCCCCCCGGACGAGAACCGGGGAGCTGTTTTTT. Translating gives CASSQSPRTRTGELFF.